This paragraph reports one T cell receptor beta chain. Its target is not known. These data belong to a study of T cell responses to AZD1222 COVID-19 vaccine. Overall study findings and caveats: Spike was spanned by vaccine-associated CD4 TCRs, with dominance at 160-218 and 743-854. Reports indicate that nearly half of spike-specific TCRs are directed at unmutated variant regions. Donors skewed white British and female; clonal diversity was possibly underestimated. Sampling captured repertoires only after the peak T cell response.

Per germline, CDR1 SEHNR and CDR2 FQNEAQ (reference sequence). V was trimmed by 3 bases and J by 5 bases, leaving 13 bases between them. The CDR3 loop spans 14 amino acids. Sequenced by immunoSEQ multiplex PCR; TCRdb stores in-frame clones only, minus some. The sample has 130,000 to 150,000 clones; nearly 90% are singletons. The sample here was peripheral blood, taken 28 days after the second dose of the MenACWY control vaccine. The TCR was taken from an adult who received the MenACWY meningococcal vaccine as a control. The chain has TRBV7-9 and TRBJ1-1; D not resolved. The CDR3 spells CASSLLKAGTEAFF. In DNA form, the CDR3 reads TGTGCCAGCAGCTTGCTAAAGGCGGGGACTGAAGCTTTCTTT. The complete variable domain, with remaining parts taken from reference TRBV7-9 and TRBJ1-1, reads DTGVSQNPRHKITKRGQNVTFRCDPISEHNRLYWYRQTLGQGPEFLTYFQNEAQLEKSRLLSDRFSAERPKGSFSTLEIQRTEQGDSAMYLCASSLLKAGTEAFFGQGTRLTVV.